What follows are 27 T cell receptor beta chains derived from one specimen sequenced in a study of T cell changes during pregnancy in multiple sclerosis (dated by TCRdb to the late 2010s). The method was the immunoSEQ multiplex PCR assay. Here the immuneACCESS table is served through TCRdb, limited to in-frame sequences with V and J called. Missing clones are a known gap in these copies; in checked studies unresolved V genes cover under half, and the rest lacks a known reason. The sample table holds tens of thousands of clones, of which 90% to 95% were seen once. Together, the top ten hold over 0.7% of the sample. The sequenced sample was peripheral blood, obtained before pregnancy. These TCRs come from a female donor with multiple sclerosis, enrolled in a pregnancy study.

This chain uses TRBV2 with TRBJ1-2, with D possibly being TRBD1 (6 bases). This CDR3 spans 13 amino acids. Per the germline V gene, CDR1 is SNHLY and CDR2 is FYNNEI. Trimming stripped 7 bases from V and 7 bases from J, with 16 bases between. CDR3: CASITQGVGGYTF. CDR3 bases: TGTGCCAGCATCACACAGGGAGTCGGTGGCTACACCTTC.

The chain has TRBV5-4 and TRBJ1-2, with 7 bases that match TRBD1. The CDR3 is made up of 14 amino acids. V was clipped by 4 bases and J by 4 bases; unmatched bases: 7. CDR1 SGHNT and CDR2 YYREEE come from the germline V gene (reference sequence). Here the CDR3 reads CASSPSTGIYGYTF. The DNA for the CDR3 is TGTGCCAGCAGCCCTTCGACAGGGATCTATGGCTACACCTTC.

The chain uses TRBV7-8 and TRBJ2-1, with 7 bases fitting TRBD2. The CDR3 totals 15 residues. Germline assignment: CDR1 SGHVS and CDR2 FQNEAQ. V dropped 4 bases and J dropped 10; count of bases not matched to a gene: 13. CDR3 region: CASSSPSGLPLEQFF. Here the CDR3 DNA reads TGTGCCAGCAGCTCACCTAGCGGATTGCCCCTGGAGCAGTTCTTC.

The chain uses TRBV11-2 and TRBJ1-2, with D perhaps matching TRBD1 (6 bases). The germline V and J ends were trimmed by 0 bases and 4 bases, with 12 bases remaining between them. The germline V gene encodes CDR1 SGHAT and CDR2 FQNNGV. The CDR3 has 15 amino acids. CDR3 coding DNA: TGTGCCAGCAGCTTAGAGGGTGGGGGCGGCTATGGCTACACCTTC. Amino acids: CASSLEGGGGYGYTF. Together with reference TRBV11-2 and TRBJ1-2, the CDR3 gives the full variable domain: EAGVAQSPRYKIIEKRQSVAFWCNPISGHATLYWYQQILGQGPKLLIQFQNNGVVDDSQLPKDRFSAERLKGVDSTLKIQPAKLEDSAVYLCASSLEGGGGYGYTFGSGTRLTVV.

The rearrangement links TRBV5-5 to TRBJ1-2; tentative D call: TRBD1 (5 bases). There are 15 residues in the CDR3. V was cut by 4 bases and J by 7 bases, with 20 bases left in between. The germline CDR1 and CDR2 sequences are SGHKS and YYEKEE (reference sequence). CDR3 nucleotide sequence: TGTGCCAGCAGCGTCCGGGGGGATTCCCGGGGTGGCTACACCTTC. Its translation is CASSVRGDSRGGYTF. The full variable domain, in which reference TRBV5-5 and TRBJ1-2 provide the parts outside the CDR3, is DAGVTQSPTHLIKTRGQQVTLRCSPISGHKSVSWYQQVLGQGPQFIFQYYEKEERGRGNFPDRFSARQFPNYSSELNVNALLLGDSALYLCASSVRGDSRGGYTFGSGTRLTVV.

V and J are TRBV7-2 and TRBJ2-5; 10 bases map to TRBD2. The CDR3 runs to 13 residues. Germline values: CDR1 SGHTA, CDR2 FQGNSA. The J segment lost 5 bases and the V segment lost 6 bases, leaving 3 bases of the junction unmatched. The CDR3 DNA reads TGTGCCAGCAGACGGACTAGCGGCGAGACCCAGTACTTC. Translated, it gives CASRRTSGETQYF.

V is TRBV27 and J is TRBJ1-6; 7 bases fit TRBD1. The junction had 10 bases not matched to a gene; V was cut back by 5 bases and J by 9 bases. The CDR3 totals 15 residues. CDR1 MNHEY and CDR2 SMNVEV come from the germline V gene (reference sequence). The DNA of the CDR3 is TGTGCCAGCAGTGCTACCGGGACAGAAGTTTCACCCCTCCACTTT. It specifies CASSATGTEVSPLHF.

This sequence joins TRBV10-3 and TRBJ2-7; 7 bases match TRBD1. The CDR3 is made up of 15 amino acids. Germline V gene data show CDR1 as ENHRY and CDR2 as SYGVKD. The CDR3, as DNA: TGTGCGACCTCTGGGACAGCCGGCCTCTCCTACGAGCAGTACTTC. Amino acid sequence: CATSGTAGLSYEQYF.

The chain couples TRBV7-9 to TRBJ2-6, with a possible D match to TRBD1 (5 bases). CDR1 and CDR2 (germline): SEHNR, FQNEAQ (reference sequence). This CDR3 spans 18 amino acids. V shed 8 bases and J shed 2 bases, with 22 bases lying between them. CDR3: CASLESSLWGAGANVLTF. The CDR3 region has the DNA TGTGCCAGCCTCGAAAGCAGCTTATGGGGCGCTGGGGCCAACGTCCTGACTTTC.

The CDR3 here is CASSRTGSGNTIYF. The CDR3 nucleotides are TGTGCCAGCAGTCGTACAGGGTCTGGAAACACCATATATTTT. The V and J genes are TRBV6-5 and TRBJ1-3; perhaps TRBD1 as D (6 bases). The CDR3 sequence is 14 residues long. Trimming cost V 5 bases and J 1 base, with 9 bases left between them. Germline V gives CDR1 MNHEY, CDR2 SVGAGI.

This clone has only a few counts. The gene calls are TRBV9 and TRBJ1-1, with D perhaps TRBD1 (5 bases). This CDR3 region has 12 residues. The V end lost 4 bases, the J end lost 7 bases, and 11 bases lay between the germline ends. CDR1 is SGDLS and CDR2 is YYNGEE in the germline V gene. CDR3 DNA: TGTGCCAGCAGCCCGACAGTAGGTGAAGCTTTCTTT. This encodes CASSPTVGEAFF.

The chain joins TRBV9 to TRBJ1-2, with D hard to call. V lost 6 bases and J lost 8, with 17 bases in between. The CDR3 sequence is 13 residues long. CDR1 and CDR2 (germline): SGDLS, YYNGEE. CDR3 sequence (DNA): TGTGCCAGCACCAATAAAGAGGCTCAGGGCTACACCTTC. Translated, it gives CASTNKEAQGYTF.

This clone was recorded once. J is TRBJ2-3 and V is TRBV7-2; 10 positions agree with TRBD1. The V and J ends lost 1 base and 6 bases, in that order; junction bases with no gene match: 7. The V gene's germline CDR1 is SGHTA and CDR2 FQGNSA. CDR3 length: 16 amino acids. Here the CDR3 DNA reads TGTGCCAGCAGCTTAGTTGGGACAGGGGCCGAGGATACGCAGTATTTT. This gives the protein CASSLVGTGAEDTQYF.

The chain has TRBV4-2 and TRBJ2-5; TRBD2 matches 9 bases. The CDR3 is 17 residues long. From germline, CDR1 is LGHNA and CDR2 YNFKEQ. The V segment lost 4 bases and the J segment 2 bases; nucleotides outside the gene matches: 11. This CDR3 reads CASSPEDAGGLQETQYF. CDR3 coding DNA: TGTGCCAGCAGCCCCGAGGATGCGGGGGGGCTGCAAGAGACCCAGTACTTC.

This chain joins TRBV18 and TRBJ2-5; D gene unclear. The CDR3 spans 15 residues. Per germline, CDR1 KGHSH and CDR2 LQKENI. Trimming removed 3 bases from V and 3 bases from J, with 14 bases in between. The CDR3, as DNA: TGTGCCAGCTCACCGCTACAGAACTCCAAAGAGACCCAGTACTTC. It codes for CASSPLQNSKETQYF. The complete variable domain, with remaining parts taken from reference TRBV18 and TRBJ2-5, reads NAGVMQNPRHLVRRRGQEARLRCSPMKGHSHVYWYRQLPEEGLKFMVYLQKENIIDESGMPKERFSAEFPKEGPSILRIQQVVRGDSAAYFCASSPLQNSKETQYFGPGTRLLVL.

The J gene is TRBJ1-6, the V gene TRBV6-6; weak D call: TRBD1 (6 bases). The germline V gene encodes CDR1 MNHNY and CDR2 SVGAGI (reference sequence). V was clipped by 8 bases and J by 5 bases, with 16 bases between them. The CDR3 has 15 residues. The CDR3 reads CASSPGTLDNSPLHF. Written as DNA, the CDR3 is TGTGCCAGCTCTCCCGGGACACTGGATAATTCACCCCTCCACTTT.

There are a few counts of this clone. The chain is built from TRBV7-9 and TRBJ2-7, with TRBD2 as a possible D gene (6 bases). The CDR3 loop spans 14 amino acids. From germline, CDR1 is SEHNR and CDR2 FQNEAQ (reference sequence). Deletions cut 6 bases from V and 5 bases from J, with 17 bases between. The chain's CDR3 is CASSPGLTSNEQYF. As DNA, the CDR3 is TGTGCCAGCAGTCCGGGACTCACGTCGAACGAGCAGTACTTC.

This clone was counted once. The chain combines TRBV5-4 with TRBJ2-1, with 8 bases matching TRBD1. The CDR3 has 15 amino acids. Looked up from germline, CDR1 is SGHNT and CDR2 is YYREEE (reference sequence). Trimming at V came to 0 bases and at J to 2 bases, leaving 1 base not matched to a gene. For the CDR3, the DNA is TGTGCCAGCAGCTTGGAACAGGGGGCCTACAATGAGCAGTTCTTC. Residues: CASSLEQGAYNEQFF.

This clone has a single count. The chain couples TRBV4-3 to TRBJ1-2, with D uncertain. From germline, CDR1 is LGHNA and CDR2 YSLEER. Trimming shortened V by 0 bases and J by 8 bases, and 10 bases separated the two germline ends. CDR3 size: 13 residues. The CDR3 protein is CASSQDTSGGYTF. DNA of the CDR3: TGCGCCAGCAGCCAAGACACGTCGGGGGGCTACACCTTC.

This clone was detected once. CDR3 DNA: TGTGCCAGCAGCGTCGCAGGGGGCCGGTCACCCCTCCACTTT. Encoded protein: CASSVAGGRSPLHF. V is TRBV5-4 and J is TRBJ1-6; 8 bases fit TRBD1. The CDR3 length is 14 residues. Germline CDR1 reads SGHNT; CDR2 reads YYREEE (reference sequence). J gave up 10 bases and V 4 bases, and 7 bases lay outside the gene matches.

This chain connects TRBV7-9 to TRBJ2-7; D possibly corresponds to TRBD1 (5 bases). The CDR3 spans 12 residues. CDR1 and CDR2 from the germline V gene are SEHNR and FQNEAQ (reference sequence). V lost 5 bases and J lost 6, with 11 bases in between. CDR3 loop: CASSEGRGEQYF. CDR3 DNA: TGTGCCAGCAGCGAAGGAAGGGGCGAGCAGTACTTC.

This clone is a singleton in its sample. The rearrangement links TRBV7-9 to TRBJ2-7, with a tentative D call TRBD1 (6 bases). V was cut by 1 base and J by 0 bases, with 16 bases left in between. Germline V gives CDR1 SEHNR, CDR2 FQNEAQ (reference sequence). The CDR3 is 17 residues long. The CDR3 here is CASSLGGPAASSYEQYF. The CDR3 DNA reads as TGTGCCAGCAGCTTAGGGGGGCCAGCGGCGAGCTCCTACGAGCAGTACTTC.

This sequence joins TRBV10-1 and TRBJ1-5; 8 nucleotides line up with TRBD1. J was trimmed by 14 bases and V by 6 bases; bases with no gene match: 3. This CDR3 is built from 10 residues. Germline V gene sequence: CDR1 WNHNN, CDR2 SYGVQD (reference sequence). CDR3 sequence (DNA): TGCGCCAGCAGGACGACAGGGGAGCATTTT. This sequence encodes CASRTTGEHF.

The chain uses TRBV2 and TRBJ1-5; unclear D gene. Per germline, CDR1 SNHLY and CDR2 FYNNEI. The V and J ends lost 9 bases and 0 bases respectively, with 12 bases between them. This CDR3 comprises 14 residues. The CDR3 loop is CASQDTYSNQPQHF. The CDR3 nucleotides read TGTGCCAGTCAAGACACTTATAGCAATCAGCCCCAGCATTTT.

This sequence joins TRBV5-6 and TRBJ1-4; D possibly corresponds to TRBD1 (6 bases). V gave up 5 bases and J gave up 7 bases, with 15 bases separating them. The CDR3 is 14 amino acids. CDR1 and CDR2 (germline): SGHDT, YYEEEE. Written as DNA, the CDR3 is TGTGCCAGCAGTTGGGACACCCTTTCTGAAAAACTGTTTTTT. This codes for CASSWDTLSEKLFF.

The rearrangement uses TRBV6-1 and TRBJ2-1; D is ambiguous. The CDR3 is 10 residues long. In germline, CDR1 is MNHNS, CDR2 SASEGT. Trimming pared 6 bases from V and 6 bases from J, leaving 3 bases between. The CDR3 coding sequence is TGTGCCAGCAGCTCCAATGAGCAGTTCTTC. Translation gives CASSSNEQFF.

The rearrangement joins TRBV7-9 to TRBJ1-2; D may be TRBD1 (6 bases). Deletions cut 1 base from V and 5 bases from J, with 17 bases between. This CDR3 contains 16 residues. Germline V CDR1 and CDR2: SEHNR, FQNEAQ (reference sequence). The chain's CDR3 is CASSLGGRGDFYGYTF. The CDR3 DNA is TGTGCCAGCAGCTTAGGGGGGCGTGGAGATTTTTATGGCTACACCTTC.